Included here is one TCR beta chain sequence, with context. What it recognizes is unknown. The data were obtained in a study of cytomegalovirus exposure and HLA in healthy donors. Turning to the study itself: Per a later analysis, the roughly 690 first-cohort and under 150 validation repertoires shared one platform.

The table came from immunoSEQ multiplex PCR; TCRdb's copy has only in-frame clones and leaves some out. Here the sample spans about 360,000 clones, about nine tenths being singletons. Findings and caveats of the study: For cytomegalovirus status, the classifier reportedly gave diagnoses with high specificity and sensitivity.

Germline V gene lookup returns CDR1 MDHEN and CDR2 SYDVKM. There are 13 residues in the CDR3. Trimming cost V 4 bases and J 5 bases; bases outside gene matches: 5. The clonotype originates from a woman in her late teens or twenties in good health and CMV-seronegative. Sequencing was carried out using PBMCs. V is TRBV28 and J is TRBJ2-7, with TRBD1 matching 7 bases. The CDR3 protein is CASSSDRPHEQYF. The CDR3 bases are TGTGCCAGCAGTTCGGACAGGCCCCACGAGCAGTACTTC.